This record covers a single TCR beta chain. Its antigen is still unknown. CDR1 SGHTS and CDR2 YDEGEE come from the germline V gene. CDR3 length: 15 residues. V dropped 0 bases and J dropped 4 bases, with 11 bases sitting between them. TCRdb recomputed calls from the reads with MiXCR, one row per CDR3 protein. The repertoire consists of about 46,000 distinct CDR3 sequences, with approximately 22% occurring once and the leading ten covering less than 20%. The sample originates from a study of T cell repertoires in cytomegalovirus infection. In the study overall: Public TCR beta signatures marked donors with CMV infection and the matching HLA.

The study's findings and limits: Adding up the frequency of public TCR beta families identified people who carried CMV plus the relevant HLA. Dominating the ex vivo response were TCR beta clonotypes that were CMV-specific and HLA-C-restricted.

Source material: PBMCs, sequenced either directly or after in vitro stimulation (not recorded which). J is TRBJ2-1 and V is TRBV5-8; unclear D gene. This sequence originates from a human donor in good health (CMV status not recorded). Some clones in this sample may be carry-over from other donors' samples. In DNA form, the CDR3 reads TGTGCCAGCAGCTTGGCCTCACTACGTTACAATGAGCAGTTCTTC. Protein product: CASSLASLRYNEQFF.